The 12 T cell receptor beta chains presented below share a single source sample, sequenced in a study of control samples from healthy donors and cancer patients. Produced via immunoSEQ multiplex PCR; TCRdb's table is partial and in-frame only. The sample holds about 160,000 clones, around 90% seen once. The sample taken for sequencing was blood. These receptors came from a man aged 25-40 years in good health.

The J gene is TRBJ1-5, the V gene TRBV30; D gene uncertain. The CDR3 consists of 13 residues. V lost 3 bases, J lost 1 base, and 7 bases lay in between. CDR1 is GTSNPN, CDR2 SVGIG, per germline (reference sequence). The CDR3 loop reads CAWRGRSNQPQHF. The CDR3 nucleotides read TGTGCCTGGAGAGGACGGAGCAATCAGCCCCAGCATTTT.

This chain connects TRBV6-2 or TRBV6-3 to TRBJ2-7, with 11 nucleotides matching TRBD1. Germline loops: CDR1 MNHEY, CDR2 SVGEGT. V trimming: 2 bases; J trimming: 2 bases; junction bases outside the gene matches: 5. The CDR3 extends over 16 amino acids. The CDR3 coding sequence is TGTGCCAGCAGTTACCACCCGGGACAGGGGGCCTACGAGCAGTACTTC. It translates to CASSYHPGQGAYEQYF.

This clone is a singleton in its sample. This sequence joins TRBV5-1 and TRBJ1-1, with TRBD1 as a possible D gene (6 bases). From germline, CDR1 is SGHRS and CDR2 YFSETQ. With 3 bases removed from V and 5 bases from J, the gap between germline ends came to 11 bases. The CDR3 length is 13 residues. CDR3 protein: CASSWGLGTEAFF. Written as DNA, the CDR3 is TGCGCCAGCAGCTGGGGGCTAGGTACTGAAGCTTTCTTT.

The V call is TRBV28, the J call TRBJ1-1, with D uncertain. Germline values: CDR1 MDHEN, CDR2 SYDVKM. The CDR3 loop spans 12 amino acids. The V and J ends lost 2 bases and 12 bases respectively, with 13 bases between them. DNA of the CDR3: TGTGCCAGCAGTTTAAAGTTACCCTACCCTTTCTTT. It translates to CASSLKLPYPFF.

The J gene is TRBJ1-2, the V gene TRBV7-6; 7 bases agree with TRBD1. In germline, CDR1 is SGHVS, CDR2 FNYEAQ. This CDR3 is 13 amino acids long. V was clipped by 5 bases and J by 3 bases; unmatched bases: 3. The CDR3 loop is CASSDTGDYGYTF. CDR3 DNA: TGTGCCAGCAGCGATACAGGGGACTATGGCTACACCTTC.

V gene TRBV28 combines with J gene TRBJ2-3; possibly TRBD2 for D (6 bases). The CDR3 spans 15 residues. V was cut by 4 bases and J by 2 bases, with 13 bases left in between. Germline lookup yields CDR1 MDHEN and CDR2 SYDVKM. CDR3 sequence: CASSSTRDFTDTQYF. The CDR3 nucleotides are TGTGCCAGCAGTTCGACTAGGGATTTCACAGATACGCAGTATTTT.

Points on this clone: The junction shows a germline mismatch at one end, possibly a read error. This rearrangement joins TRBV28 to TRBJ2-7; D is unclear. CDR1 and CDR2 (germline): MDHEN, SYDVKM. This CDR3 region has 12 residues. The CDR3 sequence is CASSLVGYPSKF. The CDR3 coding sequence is TGTGCCAGCAGTTTGGTCGGATACCCCTCCAAATTC.

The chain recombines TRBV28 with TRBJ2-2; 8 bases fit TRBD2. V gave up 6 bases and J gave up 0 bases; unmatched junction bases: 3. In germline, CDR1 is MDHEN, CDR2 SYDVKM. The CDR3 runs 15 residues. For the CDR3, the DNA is TGTGCCAGCAGAACAGCGGGAGCGAACACCGGGGAGCTGTTTTTT. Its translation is CASRTAGANTGELFF.

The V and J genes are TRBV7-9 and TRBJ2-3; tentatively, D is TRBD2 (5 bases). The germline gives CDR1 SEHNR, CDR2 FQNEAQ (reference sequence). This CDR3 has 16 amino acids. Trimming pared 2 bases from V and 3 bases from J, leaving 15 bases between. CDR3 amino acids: CASSLNARAFTDTQYF. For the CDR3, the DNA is TGTGCCAGCAGCTTAAACGCGCGGGCATTTACAGATACGCAGTATTTT.

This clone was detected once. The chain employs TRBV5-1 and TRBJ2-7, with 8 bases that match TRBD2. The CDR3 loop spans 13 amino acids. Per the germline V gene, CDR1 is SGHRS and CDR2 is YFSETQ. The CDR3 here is CNWASGHSYEQYF. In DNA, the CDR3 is TGCAACTGGGCTAGCGGGCACTCCTACGAGCAGTACTTC.

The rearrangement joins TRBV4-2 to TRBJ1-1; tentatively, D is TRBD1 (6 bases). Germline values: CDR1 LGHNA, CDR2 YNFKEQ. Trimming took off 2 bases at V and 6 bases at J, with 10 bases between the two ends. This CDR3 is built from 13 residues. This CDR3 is CASSQPGQSEAFF. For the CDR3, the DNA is TGTGCCAGCAGCCAACCTGGACAGTCTGAAGCTTTCTTT.

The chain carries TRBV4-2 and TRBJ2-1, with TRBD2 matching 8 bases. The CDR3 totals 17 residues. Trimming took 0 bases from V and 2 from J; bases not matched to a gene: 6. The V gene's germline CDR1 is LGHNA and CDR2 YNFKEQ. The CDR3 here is CASSQDLRGAPYNEQFF. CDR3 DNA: TGTGCCAGCAGCCAAGATTTGCGGGGGGCGCCCTACAATGAGCAGTTCTTC.